The 21 T cell receptor beta chains given below trace back to one sample, sequenced in a study of metastatic and nonmetastatic thyroid tumors. Patients had received no treatment of any kind before thyroid surgery. Via MiXCR, TCRdb re-called the PCR reads. The sample includes tens of thousands of clones, about 12% of them seen just once. The specimen was tumor tissue. The receptors were gathered from a female donor with papillary thyroid cancer or a benign thyroid nodule (not recorded which). Some clones in this sample may be carry-over from other donors' samples.

Remarks on this clone: Other DNA sequences in this sample translate to the same CDR3. The CDR3 protein is CSVRQTAGELFF. Written as DNA, the CDR3 is TGCAGCGTGAGACAGACTGCCGGGGAGCTGTTTTTT. This rearrangement joins TRBV29-1 to TRBJ2-2; TRBD1 is a possible D gene (5 bases). V lost 6 bases to trimming and J lost 6 bases, with 11 bases between them. Germline V CDR1 and CDR2: SQVTM, ANQGSEA. This CDR3 spans 12 amino acids.

This clone has at least ten counts. This rearrangement joins TRBV6-1 to TRBJ1-2, with no clear D. Trimming pared 5 bases from V and 4 bases from J, leaving 8 bases between. The length of the CDR3 is 12 residues. Germline V gene lookup returns CDR1 MNHNS and CDR2 SASEGT. This CDR3 reads CASSSQSYGYTF. In DNA form, the CDR3 reads TGTGCCAGCAGTTCACAGAGCTATGGCTACACCTTC.

This clone was seen repeatedly, ten times or more. The gene calls are TRBV5-1 and TRBJ1-2; TRBD1 matches at 7 bases. Germline V CDR1 and CDR2: SGHRS, YFSETQ. J lost 2 bases, V lost 4 bases, and 5 bases had no gene match. The CDR3 totals 14 residues. As DNA, the CDR3 is TGCGCCAGCAGCCCGGGACAGTCGAACTATGGCTACACCTTC. Its protein product is CASSPGQSNYGYTF.

This clone was seen at least ten times. The chain links TRBV27 to TRBJ2-1; D is ambiguous. CDR3 length equals 12 residues. The V gene's germline CDR1 is MNHEY and CDR2 SMNVEV (reference sequence). V lost 4 bases, J lost 12 bases, and 13 bases lay in between. The CDR3 is CASSSPSRRQFF. Written as DNA, the CDR3 is TGTGCCAGCAGTTCGCCGTCGCGACGGCAGTTCTTC.

This clone showed up many times. The rearrangement joins TRBV24-1 to TRBJ2-2; D remains ambiguous. The V end lost 0 bases, the J end lost 2 bases, and 6 bases lay between the germline ends. The germline CDR1 and CDR2 sequences are KGHDR and SFDVKD. The CDR3 has 15 amino acids. The CDR3 loop reads CATSDLAQNTGELFF. The CDR3 DNA sequence: TGTGCCACCAGTGATTTGGCTCAAAACACCGGGGAGCTGTTTTTT.

The genes are TRBV7-3 and TRBJ2-5, with 14 bases that match TRBD2. V trimming: 5 bases; J trimming: 5 bases; junction bases outside the gene matches: 4. CDR3 length: 15 amino acids. Germline loops: CDR1 SGHTA, CDR2 FQGTGA. Here the CDR3 reads CASSRLAGGWETQYF. In DNA form, the CDR3 reads TGTGCCAGCAGCCGACTAGCGGGAGGGTGGGAGACCCAGTACTTC.

Of note for this clone: This may stem from a read error, because a much larger clone lies one nucleotide away. The chain joins TRBV2 to TRBJ1-6; D remains unclear. Germline V CDR1 and CDR2: SNHLY, FYNNEI. This CDR3 has 17 amino acids. V shed 6 bases and J shed 11 bases, with 26 bases lying between them. CDR3 protein: CASSEHLPHTSGPPLHF. The CDR3 DNA follows: TGTGCCAGCAGCGAACATCTACCACACACGTCGGGTCCACCCCTCCACTTT.

This clone was observed a handful of times. A read error is possible here, since a much larger clone lies one base away. In DNA, the CDR3 is TGTACCAGCAGTGTGGGAGGGCCGGGGAACATTCAGTACTTC. This codes for CTSSVGGPGNIQYF. The chain is built from TRBV6-1 and TRBJ2-4; 7 bases fit TRBD2. The CDR3 totals 14 residues. The V gene's germline CDR1 is MNHNS and CDR2 SASEGT.

This clone was observed a handful of times. This sample also contains other DNA sequences that code for the same CDR3. The rearrangement links TRBV10-1 to TRBJ2-2; D assignment may be TRBD1 or TRBD2 (5 bases each). CDR1 is WNHNN and CDR2 is SYGVQD in the germline V gene (reference sequence). The CDR3 consists of 14 residues. The DNA of the CDR3 is TGCGCAACGGGGCAGAGCAGAAACACCGGGGAGCTGTTTTTT. As protein: CATGQSRNTGELFF.

This clone was found many times. V usage is TRBV20-1 and J usage is TRBJ1-1; a possible D gene is TRBD1 (6 bases). V was pared by 0 bases and J by 0 bases, with 8 bases between. This CDR3 has 14 residues. The germline V gene has CDR1 DFQATT and CDR2 SNEGSKA (reference sequence). CDR3 region: CSARDGGMNTEAFF. The CDR3 DNA is TGCAGTGCTAGAGATGGGGGCATGAACACTGAAGCTTTCTTT.

The CDR3 DNA reads TGTGAAAGCAGTTTCCTGGGACAGGGGGCAAATACCTACGAGCAGTACTTC. This codes for CESSFLGQGANTYEQYF. The chain uses TRBV27 and TRBJ2-7, with 12 bases that match TRBD1. Germline V gene sequence: CDR1 MNHEY, CDR2 SMNVEV (reference sequence). This CDR3 spans 17 amino acids.

In its sample, this clone was seen many times. The chain carries TRBV5-1 and TRBJ1-1; 9 positions match TRBD1. With V trimmed by 6 bases and J by 5 bases, 11 bases remained unmatched. There are 15 residues in the CDR3. Germline CDR1 reads SGHRS; CDR2 reads YFSETQ. CDR3 coding DNA: TGCGCCAGCACAATCACAGGGGGCGCATGGACTGAAGCTTTCTTT. Translation gives CASTITGGAWTEAFF. Complete variable domain (other parts from reference TRBV5-1 and TRBJ1-1): KAGVTQTPRYLIKTRGQQVTLSCSPISGHRSVSWYQQTPGQGLQFLFEYFSETQRNKGNFPGRFSGRQFSNSRSEMNVSTLELGDSALYLCASTITGGAWTEAFFGQGTRLTVV.

This clone showed up many times. The chain employs TRBV6-2 or TRBV6-3 and TRBJ2-3; 7 bases are a match to TRBD2. CDR1 and CDR2 from the germline V gene are MNHEY and SVGEGT. There are 16 residues in the CDR3. V lost 2 bases, J lost 5 bases, and 10 bases stayed unmatched. CDR3 residues: CASSYPAAGLEDTQYF. As DNA, the CDR3 is TGTGCCAGCAGTTACCCAGCAGCGGGATTGGAAGATACGCAGTATTTT.

Only a few counts were recorded for this clone. A read error may be the cause here, since a much bigger clone is one base away. The rearrangement joins TRBV12-3 or TRBV12-4 to TRBJ1-1; 7 bases are shared with TRBD1. This CDR3 contains 11 residues. V shed 5 bases, J shed 13 bases, and the junction held 7 bases outside the gene matches. The CDR3 DNA sequence: TGTGCCAGCAGTGTCACAGGGGTAGGTTTCTTT. It is translated as CASSVTGVGFF.

V usage is TRBV5-1 and J usage is TRBJ2-3; 9 nucleotides agree with TRBD2. The V segment lost 0 bases and the J segment 6 bases; nucleotides outside the gene matches: 2. There are 14 residues in the CDR3. From germline, CDR1 is SGHRS and CDR2 YFSETQ. CDR3 amino acids: CASSLGLAVDTQYF. The CDR3 DNA follows: TGCGCCAGCAGCTTGGGACTAGCGGTCGATACGCAGTATTTT.

This clone was seen at least ten times. This may be a read error, as it is one base from a much larger clone. The chain combines TRBV20-1 with TRBJ2-2; D might be TRBD2 (5 bases). This CDR3 comprises 17 residues. The germline gives CDR1 DFQATT, CDR2 SNEGSKA (reference sequence). V was shortened by 3 bases and J by 4 bases, with 21 bases between the two germline ends. CDR3 sequence: CSARHPRGVLSTGELFF. The CDR3 DNA reads as TGCAGTGCTAGGCATCCTCGGGGAGTCCTGAGCACCGGGGAGCTGTTTTTT.

This clone was counted only a few times. A read error may explain this, as a much larger clone is one base away. V gene TRBV12-3 or TRBV12-4 combines with J gene TRBJ1-1, with a weak D call TRBD1 (6 bases). The length of the CDR3 is 15 residues. The CDR3: CASTWTVPGNTESFF. The CDR3 nucleotides are TGTGCCAGCACTTGGACAGTCCCGGGTAACACTGAATCTTTCTTT.

This sequence joins TRBV10-2 and TRBJ2-7; 8 bases map to TRBD2. The ends lost 5 bases at V and 3 bases at J; junction bases unmatched: 12. The germline V gene encodes CDR1 WSHSY and CDR2 SAAADI. The length of the CDR3 is 16 residues. The DNA of the CDR3 is TGCGCCAGCAGTTCCTCCGGGACTAGAGCCTTCTACGAGCAGTACTTC. It is translated as CASSSSGTRAFYEQYF.

This clone was observed at least ten times. The rearrangement joins TRBV18 to TRBJ1-3; 7 bases line up with TRBD1. The CDR3 extends over 17 amino acids. The V gene end was trimmed by 1 base and the J gene end by 2 bases; junction bases not matched to a gene: 8. Germline values: CDR1 KGHSH, CDR2 LQKENI. CDR3 nucleotides: TGTGCCAGCTCACCACAAACAGGGGCTCCGCCTGGAAACACCATATATTTT. Its protein is CASSPQTGAPPGNTIYF.

This clone was observed a handful of times. A much larger clone sits a single nucleotide away, making a read error possible. The genes are TRBV28 and TRBJ2-1; 10 bases align to TRBD2. Germline CDR1 MDHEN, CDR2 SYDVKM. The CDR3 spans 16 residues. V dropped 7 bases and J dropped 9; count of bases not matched to a gene: 15. CDR3 coding DNA: TGTGCCAGCACCGATGCCGGAACTAGCGGGATGATTGAGCAGTTCTTC. This translates into CASTDAGTSGMIEQFF.

This clone was picked up many times. The chain carries TRBV5-1 and TRBJ1-2; D might be TRBD1 (5 bases). The CDR3 is 13 residues long. The V gene lost 4 bases and the J gene lost 4 bases, with 11 bases spanning the gap. The V gene's germline CDR1 is SGHRS and CDR2 YFSETQ. Here the CDR3 reads CASSRTTSYGYTF. In nucleotides, the CDR3 is TGCGCCAGCAGCCGGACAACCTCCTATGGCTACACCTTC.